This TCR beta chain is from a study of T cell repertoires in cytomegalovirus infection. On this clonotype: The antigen remains unidentified.

Each CDR3 protein gets one entry after TCRdb re-called the reads with MiXCR. The sample records approximately 500,000 distinct CDR3 sequences, roughly 34% being singletons. In germline, CDR1 is KGHSH, CDR2 LQKENI. V was pared by 2 bases and J by 3 bases, with 5 bases of the junction left unmatched. The CDR3 contains 15 residues. The chain combines TRBV18 with TRBJ1-2; 8 bases are shared with TRBD1. The sample here was cultured PBMCs, taken from culture after CMV antigen stimulation. This TCR was sampled from a human donor in good health (CMV status not recorded). Some clones in this sample may be carry-over from other donors' samples. CDR3 DNA: TGTGCCAGCTCACCAGGACAGGGTTTGGACTATGGCTACACCTTC. It encodes CASSPGQGLDYGYTF.